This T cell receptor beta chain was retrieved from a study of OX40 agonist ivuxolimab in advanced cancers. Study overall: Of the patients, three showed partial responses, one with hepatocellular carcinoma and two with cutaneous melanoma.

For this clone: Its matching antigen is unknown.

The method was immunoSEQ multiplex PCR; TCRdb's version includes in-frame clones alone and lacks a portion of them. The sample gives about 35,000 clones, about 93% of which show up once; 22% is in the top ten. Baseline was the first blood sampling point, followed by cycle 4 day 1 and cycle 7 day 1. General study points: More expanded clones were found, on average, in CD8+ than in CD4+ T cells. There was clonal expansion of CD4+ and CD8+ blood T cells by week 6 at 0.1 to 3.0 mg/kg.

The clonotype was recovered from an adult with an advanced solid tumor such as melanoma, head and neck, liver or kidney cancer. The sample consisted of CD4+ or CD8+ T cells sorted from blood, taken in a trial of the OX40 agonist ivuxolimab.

DNA of the CDR3: TGTGCCAGCAGTTCCTTCGGGAACACCGGGGAGCTGTTTTTT. Encoded protein: CASSSFGNTGELFF. J is TRBJ2-2 and V is TRBV28; D is unclear. The CDR3 is 14 amino acids. Trimming left V 4 bases short and J 1 base short, with 7 bases between. The germline V gene has CDR1 MDHEN and CDR2 SYDVKM.